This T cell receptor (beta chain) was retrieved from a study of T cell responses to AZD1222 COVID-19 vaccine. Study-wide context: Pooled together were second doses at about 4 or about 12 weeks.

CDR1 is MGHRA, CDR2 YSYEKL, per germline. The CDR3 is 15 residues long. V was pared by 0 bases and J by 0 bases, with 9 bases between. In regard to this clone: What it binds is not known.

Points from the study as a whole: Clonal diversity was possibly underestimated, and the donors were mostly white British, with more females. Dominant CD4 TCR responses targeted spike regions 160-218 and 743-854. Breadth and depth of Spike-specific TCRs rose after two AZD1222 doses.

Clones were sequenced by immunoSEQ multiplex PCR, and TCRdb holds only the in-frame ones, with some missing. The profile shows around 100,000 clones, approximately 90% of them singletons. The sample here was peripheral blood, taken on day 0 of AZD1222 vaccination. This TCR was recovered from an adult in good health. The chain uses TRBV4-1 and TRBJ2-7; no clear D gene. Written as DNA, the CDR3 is TGCGCCAGCAGCCAAGAAGGAAAGACCTCCTACGAGCAGTACTTC. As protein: CASSQEGKTSYEQYF.